The subject of this entry is one TCR beta chain. Antigen specificity is unknown. This record belongs to a study of T cells in tuberculosis. As to time point: new active TB diagnosis, blood taken before or within 7 days of starting treatment. V lost 2 bases, J lost 7 bases, and 9 bases stayed unmatched. The germline gives CDR1 SGHRS, CDR2 YFSETQ. The CDR3 is made up of 16 amino acids. Study-wide points: GMM-specific TCRs were nearer to active tuberculosis alpha repertoires, suggesting expansion.

Profiled with immunoSEQ multiplex PCR; TCRdb holds only in-frame clones, not every one. The table has around 33,000 clones, around 90% seen once; the top ten hold roughly 6.4%. The sequence was collected from an adult with tuberculosis. Some clones in this sample may be carry-over from other donors' samples. The chain employs TRBV5-1 and TRBJ2-1; TRBD1 matches 10 bases. The source material was PBMCs, sampled at tuberculosis diagnosis. This CDR3 reads CASSFSFGQGENEQFF. CDR3 in DNA: TGCGCCAGCAGCTTTTCGTTTGGACAGGGGGAGAATGAGCAGTTCTTC.